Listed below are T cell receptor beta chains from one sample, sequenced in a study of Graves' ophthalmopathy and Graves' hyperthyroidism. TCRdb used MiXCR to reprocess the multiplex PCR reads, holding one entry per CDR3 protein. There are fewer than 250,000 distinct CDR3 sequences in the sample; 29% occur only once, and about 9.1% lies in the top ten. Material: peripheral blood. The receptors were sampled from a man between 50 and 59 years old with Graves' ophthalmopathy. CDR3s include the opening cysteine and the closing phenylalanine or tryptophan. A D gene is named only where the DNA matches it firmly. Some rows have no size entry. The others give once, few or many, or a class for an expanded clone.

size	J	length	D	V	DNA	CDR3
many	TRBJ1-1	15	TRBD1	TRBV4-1	TGCGCCAGCAGGGTCCTACAGGGGGTGTTCACTGAAGCTTTCTTT	CASRVLQGVFTEAFF
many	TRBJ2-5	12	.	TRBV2	TGTGCCAGCATCCCTAGTTCCGGGACCCAGTACTTC	CASIPSSGTQYF
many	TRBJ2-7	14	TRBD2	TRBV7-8	TGTGCCAGCACGTCCGGGGGGAGCTCCTACGAGCAGTACTTC	CASTSGGSSYEQYF
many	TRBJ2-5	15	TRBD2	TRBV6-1	TGTGCCAGCAGTCTGTTAGCGGGAGCGGGCGAGACCCAGTACTTC	CASSLLAGAGETQYF
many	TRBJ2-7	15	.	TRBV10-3	TGTGCCATCAGTGAGTCCCCTGGCCAGGGCTACGAGCAGTACTTC	CAISESPGQGYEQYF
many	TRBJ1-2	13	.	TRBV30	TGTGCCTGGAGTGCCACGGGCGACTATGGCTACACCTTC	CAWSATGDYGYTF
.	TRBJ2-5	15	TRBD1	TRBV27	TGTGCCAGCAGTCGGCATAATGGACAGGAAGAGACCCAGTACTTC	CASSRHNGQEETQYF
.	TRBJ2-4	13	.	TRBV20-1	TGCAGTGCCTTAAACCTAGCCAAAAACATTCAGTACTTC	CSALNLAKNIQYF
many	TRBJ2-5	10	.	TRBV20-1	TGCAGCGCTCGTAAAGAGACCCAGTACTTC	CSARKETQYF
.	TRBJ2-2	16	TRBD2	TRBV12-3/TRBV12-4	TGTGCCAGCAGATCTCTAGCGGGAGCGAACACCGGGGAGCTGTTTTTT	CASRSLAGANTGELFF
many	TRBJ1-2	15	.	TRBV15	TGTGCCACCAGCAGAGATCTTGCAGCTAACTATGGCTACACCTTC	CATSRDLAANYGYTF
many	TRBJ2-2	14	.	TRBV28	TGTGCCAGCAGTTCGGGCGGGGCCCCCGGGGAGCTGTTTTTT	CASSSGGAPGELFF
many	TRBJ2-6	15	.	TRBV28	TGTGCCAGCAGTTTATACAACTCTGGGGCCAACGTCCTGACTTTC	CASSLYNSGANVLTF
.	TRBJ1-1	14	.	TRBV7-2	TGTGCCAGCAGCGAAGGTGACTGGGGCACTGAAGCTTTCTTT	CASSEGDWGTEAFF
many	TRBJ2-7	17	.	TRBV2	TGTGCCAGCAAATTGGGACAACTGAAACCTCCCTCTGAGGAGCAGTACTTC	CASKLGQLKPPSEEQYF
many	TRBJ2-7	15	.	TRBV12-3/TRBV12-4	TGTGCCAGCAGCTCACCAACGACCGGGACCTACGAGCAGTACTTC	CASSSPTTGTYEQYF
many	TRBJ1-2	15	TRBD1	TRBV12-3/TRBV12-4	TGTGCCAGCAGTTTATTTCGGACAGGGGATAAGGGCTACACCTTC	CASSLFRTGDKGYTF
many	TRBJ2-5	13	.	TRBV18	TGTGCCAGCTCACTGAGACAGTTTGAGACCCAGTACTTC	CASSLRQFETQYF
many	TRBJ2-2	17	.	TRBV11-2	TGTGCCAGCAGCACCCTCGACGGGGGTCTTAACACCGGGGAGCTGTTTTTT	CASSTLDGGLNTGELFF
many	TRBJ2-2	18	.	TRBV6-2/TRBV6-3	TGTGCCAGCATCGGGACCATCGGCCGGGCGGTTAACACCGGGGAGCTGTTTTTT	CASIGTIGRAVNTGELFF
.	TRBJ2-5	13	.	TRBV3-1	TGTGCCAGCAGCTCGATCTTGGAGGAGACCCAGTACTTC	CASSSILEETQYF
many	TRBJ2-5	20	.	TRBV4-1	TGCGCCAGCAGCCAAGATACCGCCACGGTTCGCGGAGTAGCAGCAGAGACCCAGTACTTC	CASSQDTATVRGVAAETQYF
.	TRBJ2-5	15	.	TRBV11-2	TGTGCCAGCAGTTTACAGGGCCGGGTACAAGAGACCCAGTACTTC	CASSLQGRVQETQYF
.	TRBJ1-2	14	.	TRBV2	TGTGCCAGCAGTGAACCGGGTGGGGCCTATGGCTACACCTTC	CASSEPGGAYGYTF
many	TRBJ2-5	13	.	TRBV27	TGTGCCAGCAGTTGGACCGGGGGAGAGACCCAGTACTTC	CASSWTGGETQYF
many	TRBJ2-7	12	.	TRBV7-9	TGTGCCAGCAGCAAACCACCCTACGAGCAGTACTTC	CASSKPPYEQYF
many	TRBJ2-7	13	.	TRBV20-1	TGCAGTGCCCCACAGGGTTACTCCTACGAGCAGTACTTC	CSAPQGYSYEQYF
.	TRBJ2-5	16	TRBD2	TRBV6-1	TGTGCCAGCAGTCCCCTTAGCGGGAGAAACCAAGAGACCCAGTACTTC	CASSPLSGRNQETQYF
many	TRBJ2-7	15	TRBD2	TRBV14	TGTGCCAGCAGCCAAGCCTTTGGGAGGGCCTACGAGCAGTACTTC	CASSQAFGRAYEQYF
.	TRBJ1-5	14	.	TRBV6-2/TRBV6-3	TGTGCCAGCAGTTACAGCGGGGGAACTCAGCCCCAGCATTTT	CASSYSGGTQPQHF
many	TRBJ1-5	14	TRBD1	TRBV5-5	TGTGCCAGCAGCCCCGGGACAGGGGTTCAGCCCCAGCATTTT	CASSPGTGVQPQHF
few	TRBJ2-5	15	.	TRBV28	TGTGCCAGCAGTCCCCCTCTGGGAAGTCGGGAGACCCAGTACTTC	CASSPPLGSRETQYF
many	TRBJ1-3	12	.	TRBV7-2	TGTGCCAGCAGCTTGGGTGGAAACACCATATATTTT	CASSLGGNTIYF
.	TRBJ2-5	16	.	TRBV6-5	TGTGCCAGCAGTTACCCCCTCGGGGCGGAACAAGAGACCCAGTACTTC	CASSYPLGAEQETQYF
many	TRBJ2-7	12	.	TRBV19	TGTGCCAGTAGTATCGGGCAGGGCGAGCAGTACTTC	CASSIGQGEQYF
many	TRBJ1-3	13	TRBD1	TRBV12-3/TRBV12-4	TGTGCCAGCAGTTCGGGACAGTTGAACACCATATATTTT	CASSSGQLNTIYF
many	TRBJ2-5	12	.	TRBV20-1	TGCAGTGCTAGTTCTACGGATGAGACCCAGTACTTC	CSASSTDETQYF
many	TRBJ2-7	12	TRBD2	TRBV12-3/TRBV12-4	TGTGCCAGCACCCGCGGGAGCTACGAGCAGTACTTC	CASTRGSYEQYF
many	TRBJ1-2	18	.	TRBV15	TGTGCCACCAGCCCACCGCCCGGGAAAGCCGCAGGGGTACGTGGCTACACCTTC	CATSPPPGKAAGVRGYTF
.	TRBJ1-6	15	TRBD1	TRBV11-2	TGTGCCAGCAGCAGAACAGGGGATTATAATTCACCCCTCCACTTT	CASSRTGDYNSPLHF
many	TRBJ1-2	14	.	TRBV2	TGTGCCAGCACGTATAAGGGGGTGGACTATGGCTACACCTTC	CASTYKGVDYGYTF
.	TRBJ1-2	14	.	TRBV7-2	TGTGCCAGCAGCTTAGCCGACAGCTACTATGGCTACACCTTC	CASSLADSYYGYTF
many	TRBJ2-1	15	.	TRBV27	TGTGCCAGCAGTTCCCCGGGACTCGGATACAATGAGCAGTTCTTC	CASSSPGLGYNEQFF
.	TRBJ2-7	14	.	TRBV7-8	TGCGCCAGCAGCCCTCGGGCCCGAACCTACGAGCAGTACTTC	CASSPRARTYEQYF
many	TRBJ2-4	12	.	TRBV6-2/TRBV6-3	TGTGCCAGCAGTTCGACCGGTTACATTCAGTACTTC	CASSSTGYIQYF
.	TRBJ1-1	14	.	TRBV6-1	TGTGCCAGCAGCAGGGCGGGACGAAGAGATGAAGCTTTCTTT	CASSRAGRRDEAFF